This T cell receptor (beta chain) was documented in a study of T-cell memory formation after mild COVID-19 (dated by TCRdb to the early 2020s). For the wider study: TCR sequence clusters from the two donors were largely donor specific. In a couple of donors, T-cell clones that expanded and contracted after mild COVID-19 were followed by sequencing TCRalpha and TCRbeta repertoires longitudinally. Two young, previously healthy adult volunteers, one female and one male, were included in the cohort. Broad study findings and their caveats: From day 15 to 85, contracting clones showed balanced CD4/CD8 phenotypes, whereas a second wave of clones that expanded from day 15 to 37 leaned towards CD4+. Contracting CD4+ clones turned up mainly in the CM and EM memory subsets, whereas EMRA was where CD8+ clones were enriched. SARS-CoV-2 specificity of the second-wave clones peaking on day 37 was not confirmed. The study included only a couple of mild cases, and larger cohorts that include severe cases with pre-infection samples were judged to be necessary. Some responding clones were detected in pre-infection memory, suggesting pre-existing cross-reactive memory T cells joined the SARS-CoV-2 response.

Instrument on record: Illumina NovaSeq 6000. Using 5'RACE with constant-segment primers, TCRalpha and TCRbeta cDNA libraries were constructed, with sample barcodes and unique molecular identifiers added in the process. Trizol reagent was used to extract RNA from every sample. Libraries were amplified in two PCR steps, with a second sample barcode and Illumina TruSeq adapters added in the second step. Sequencing of the libraries was done on an Illumina NovaSeq, producing 2 x 150 bp paired-end reads. As for how the authors treated the data: The reads were demultiplexed and collapsed into UMI-guided consensus sequences using migec v1.2.7. With mixcr v2.1.11, UMI consensuses were aligned to TRA and TRB V and J templates and assembled into clonotypes. A clonotype was counted as expanded or contracted only if both edgeR and NoisET called the change significant, with noise models trained on biological replicates. edgeR calls used a false discovery rate-adjusted p below 0.01 and a log2 fold-change threshold of 1. As an exploratory analysis of dynamics, PCA with hierarchical clustering was applied to max-normalized trajectories of the 1000 most abundant clonotypes. Each responding clone was given a CD4 or CD8 phenotype based on the CD4+ and CD8+ repertoires, which had been sequenced separately. TCRdb passed the public sequencing reads through fastp at Q25 and MiXCR, retaining productive beta sequences. Records with the same CDR3 protein are collapsed into one entry carrying the most frequent genes and DNA. The V and J calls come from TCRdb's annotation, not from the publication. This sample comprises around 320,000 distinct CDR3 sequences, 25% to 30% of them detected only once. Of the sample, roughly 12% is held by the ten largest clones.

Ficoll-Paque density gradient centrifugation was the method used to isolate PBMCs. In this sample, this clonotype turned up a few times. No antigen is known for it. Per-nucleotide qualities are absent, and no much larger clonotype sits a single base away. Material: PBMCs or a T cell subset sorted from them (not recorded which). The receptor's source is an adult woman who had mild COVID-19 (a few samples of this study predate the infection). The sample titles of this study are shuffled in the database, so cell type and time point are left out; the donor was told from shared clones.

The bases read TGCAGTGCTAGAGACCAGGAGAACGTCAGTGGAGATACGCAGTATTTT. Protein translation: CSARDQENVSGDTQYF. The chain uses TRBV20-1 and TRBJ2-3; the D gene assignment is ambiguous. The germline V gene encodes CDR1 DFQATT and CDR2 SNEGSKA (reference sequence). The V and J ends are trimmed by 0 bases and 5 bases, leaving 18 bases between them. The CDR3, cysteine through phenylalanine, is 16 amino acids long. Here the CDR3 DNA is all that survives: 48 bases in frame from base 1.